This TCR beta chain originates from a study of control samples from healthy donors and cancer patients. Only in-frame clones appear in the TCRdb table, and some are missing; sequencing was by immunoSEQ multiplex PCR. The repertoire holds more than 70,000 clones, roughly 92% seen once, with over 0.75% in the top ten. The germline V and J ends were trimmed by 5 bases and 0 bases, with 16 bases remaining between them. CDR3 size: 16 residues. Germline V gene data show CDR1 as SGHVS and CDR2 as FNYEAQ. The sample comprised blood. The gene calls are TRBV7-6 and TRBJ1-2; D call uncertain. The receptor's source is a woman aged 30 to 39 in good health. CDR3 sequence: CASSPGRLLTNYGYTF. In DNA form, the CDR3 reads TGTGCCAGCAGCCCTGGACGGCTGCTCACTAACTATGGCTACACCTTC.